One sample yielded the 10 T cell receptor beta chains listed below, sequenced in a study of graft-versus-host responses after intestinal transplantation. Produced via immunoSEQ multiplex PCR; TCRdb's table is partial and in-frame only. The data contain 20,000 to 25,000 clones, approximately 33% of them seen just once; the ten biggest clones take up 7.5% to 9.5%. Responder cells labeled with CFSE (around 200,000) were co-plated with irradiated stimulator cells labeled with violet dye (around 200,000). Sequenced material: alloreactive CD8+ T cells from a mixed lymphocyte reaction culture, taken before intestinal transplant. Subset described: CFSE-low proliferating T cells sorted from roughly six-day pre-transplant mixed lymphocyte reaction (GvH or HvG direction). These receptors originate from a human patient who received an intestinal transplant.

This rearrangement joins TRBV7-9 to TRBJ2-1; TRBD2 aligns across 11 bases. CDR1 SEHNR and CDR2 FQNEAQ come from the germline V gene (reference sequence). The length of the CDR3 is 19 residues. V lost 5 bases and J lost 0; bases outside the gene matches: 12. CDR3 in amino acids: CASSKDKRGLAGSYNEQFF. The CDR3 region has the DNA TGTGCCAGCAGCAAGGACAAGAGAGGACTAGCGGGCTCCTACAATGAGCAGTTCTTC.

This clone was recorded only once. Here the CDR3 DNA reads TGTGCCAGCAGCTTAGGACAGTCCCTAACCTACAATGAGCAGTTCTTC. This translates into CASSLGQSLTYNEQFF. V is TRBV13 and J is TRBJ2-1; D ambiguous. CDR1 PRHDT and CDR2 FYEKMQ come from the germline V gene (reference sequence). Trimming removed 0 bases at V and 2 bases at J, with 11 bases between. CDR3 length: 16 amino acids.

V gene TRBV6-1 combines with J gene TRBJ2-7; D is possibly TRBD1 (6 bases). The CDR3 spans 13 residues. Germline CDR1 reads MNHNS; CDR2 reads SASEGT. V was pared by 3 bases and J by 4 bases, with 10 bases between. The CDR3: CASSDRGEYEQYF. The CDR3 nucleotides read TGTGCCAGCAGTGACAGGGGAGAGTACGAGCAGTACTTC.

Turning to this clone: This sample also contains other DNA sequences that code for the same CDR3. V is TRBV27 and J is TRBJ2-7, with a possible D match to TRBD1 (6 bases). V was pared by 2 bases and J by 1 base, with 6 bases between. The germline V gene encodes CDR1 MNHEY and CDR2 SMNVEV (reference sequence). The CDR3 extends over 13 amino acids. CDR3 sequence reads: CASSLTGSYEQYF. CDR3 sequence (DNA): TGTGCCAGCAGTTTAACAGGGTCCTACGAGCAGTACTTC.

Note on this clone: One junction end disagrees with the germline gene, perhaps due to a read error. The CDR3 loop reads CASSLEVRASGPSYNERFF. The CDR3 DNA reads as TGTGCCAGCAGCTTAGAGGTCAGGGCTAGCGGGCCCTCCTACAATGAGCGGTTCTTC. This chain uses TRBV7-6 with TRBJ2-1; 8 bases map to TRBD2. The CDR3 covers 19 residues. Germline CDR1 is SGHVS and CDR2 is FNYEAQ.

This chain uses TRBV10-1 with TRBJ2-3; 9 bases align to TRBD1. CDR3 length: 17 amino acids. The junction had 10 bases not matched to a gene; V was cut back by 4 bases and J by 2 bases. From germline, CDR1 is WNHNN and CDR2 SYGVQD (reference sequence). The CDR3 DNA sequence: TGCGCCAGCAGTGTGGGGACAGGGTTTTTCGACACAGATACGCAGTATTTT. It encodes CASSVGTGFFDTDTQYF.

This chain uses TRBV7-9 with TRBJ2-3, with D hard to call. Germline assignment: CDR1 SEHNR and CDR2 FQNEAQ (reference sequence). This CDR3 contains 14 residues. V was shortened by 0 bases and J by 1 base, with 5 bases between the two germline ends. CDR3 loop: CASSLAFGTDTQYF. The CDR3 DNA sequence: TGTGCCAGCAGCTTAGCGTTCGGCACAGATACGCAGTATTTT.

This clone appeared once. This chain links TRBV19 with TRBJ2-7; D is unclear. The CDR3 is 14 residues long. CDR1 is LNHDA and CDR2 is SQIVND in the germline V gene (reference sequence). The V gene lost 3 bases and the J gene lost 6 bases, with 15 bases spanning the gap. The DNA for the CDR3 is TGTGCCAGTAGTATCGCACACTATTCCGGCGAGCAGTACTTC. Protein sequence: CASSIAHYSGEQYF.

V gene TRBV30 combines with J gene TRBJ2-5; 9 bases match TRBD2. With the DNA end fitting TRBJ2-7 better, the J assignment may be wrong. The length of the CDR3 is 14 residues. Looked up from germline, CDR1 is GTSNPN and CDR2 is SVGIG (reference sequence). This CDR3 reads CAWSGGVAGDEQYF. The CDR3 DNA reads TGTGCCTGGAGTGGTGGGGTAGCGGGGGACGAGCAGTACTTC.

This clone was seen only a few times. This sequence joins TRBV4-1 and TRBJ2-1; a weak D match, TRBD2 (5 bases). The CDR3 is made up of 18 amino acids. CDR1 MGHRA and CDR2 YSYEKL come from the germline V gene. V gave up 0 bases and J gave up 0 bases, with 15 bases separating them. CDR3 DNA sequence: TGCGCCAGCAGCCAAGATGCCCTCTGGGAGAGCTCCTACAATGAGCAGTTCTTC. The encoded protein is CASSQDALWESSYNEQFF.